Shown below are 10 T cell receptor beta chains from a single sample sequenced in a study of cytomegalovirus exposure and HLA in healthy donors. The primer mix had 60 Vbeta and 13 Jbeta primers. The repertoire was sequenced with immunoSEQ multiplex PCR; TCRdb's copy has only in-frame clones and lacks some. The sample includes 120,000 to 150,000 clones, around three quarters seen only once; the top ten take almost 7%. The sequenced sample consisted of PBMCs. The receptors originated from a man aged 35 to 55 in good health and CMV-seropositive.

The rearrangement uses TRBV5-6 and TRBJ1-2; D unresolved. V lost 0 bases and J 6 bases, leaving 6 bases between the germline ends. Germline V gene sequence: CDR1 SGHDT, CDR2 YYEEEE. The CDR3 covers 12 residues. The CDR3 region has the DNA TGTGCCAGCAGCTTGGGCGTTAATGGCTACACCTTC. Its translation: CASSLGVNGYTF. The variable domain in full, with the rest retrieved from reference TRBV5-6 and TRBJ1-2, is DAGVTQSPTHLIKTRGQQVTLRCSPKSGHDTVSWYQQALGQGPQFIFQYYEEEERQRGNFPDRFSGHQFPNYSSELNVNALLLGDSALYLCASSLGVNGYTFGSGTRLTVV.

This rearrangement joins TRBV15 to TRBJ1-1, with D possibly TRBD1 on 5 matching bases. CDR3 length: 16 residues. The V and J ends lost 1 base and 1 base respectively, with 13 bases between them. Germline assignment: CDR1 LNHNV and CDR2 YYDKDF (reference sequence). CDR3 bases: TGTGCCACCAGCAGAGTTGTTGGGAGGGGGAACACTGAAGCTTTCTTT. Amino acid sequence: CATSRVVGRGNTEAFF.

This clone was seen a handful of times. The chain recombines TRBV28 with TRBJ2-2; 9 bases fit TRBD1. Germline V lookup: CDR1 MDHEN, CDR2 SYDVKM. The CDR3 loop spans 16 amino acids. The V segment lost 5 bases and the J segment 1 base; nucleotides outside the gene matches: 5. The chain's CDR3 is CASSLTGQGNTGELFF. DNA of the CDR3: TGTGCCAGCAGTCTTACGGGACAGGGGAACACCGGGGAGCTGTTTTTT.

This clone has only a few counts. J is TRBJ1-1 and V is TRBV6-5; a weak D match, TRBD1 (5 bases). Deletions cut 2 bases from V and 7 bases from J, with 11 bases between. Germline V gene lookup returns CDR1 MNHEY and CDR2 SVGAGI. This CDR3 spans 13 amino acids. The CDR3 nucleotides are TGTGCCAGCAGTTACCTCGGACATCATGAAGCTTTCTTT. Its protein product is CASSYLGHHEAFF.

The V and J genes are TRBV6-6 and TRBJ2-2, with D perhaps matching TRBD1 (5 bases). Trimming took 5 bases from V and 0 from J, leaving 10 bases between them. Germline CDR1 reads MNHNY; CDR2 reads SVGAGI (reference sequence). CDR3 length: 15 amino acids. The CDR3 spells CASSTDTPNTGELFF. The CDR3 nucleotides read TGTGCCAGCAGTACGGACACCCCGAACACCGGGGAGCTGTTTTTT.

The rearrangement uses TRBV27 and TRBJ2-7, with 10 bases matching TRBD2. This CDR3 region has 15 residues. With V trimmed by 7 bases and J by 2 bases, 8 bases remained unmatched. Per the germline V gene, CDR1 is MNHEY and CDR2 is SMNVEV (reference sequence). As DNA, the CDR3 is TGTGCCAGCAACACAAAAGCGGGGGGGACCTACGAGCAGTACTTC. Amino acid sequence: CASNTKAGGTYEQYF.

This clone was seen only a few times. The chain couples TRBV6-1 to TRBJ1-5; tentatively, D is TRBD1 (6 bases). Trimming removed 0 bases at V and 2 bases at J, with 11 bases between. The germline V gene has CDR1 MNHNS and CDR2 SASEGT. The CDR3 extends over 16 amino acids. The CDR3 nucleotides read TGTGCCAGCAGTGAAGCCTCAGGGGCAGGCAATCAGCCCCAGCATTTT. This gives the protein CASSEASGAGNQPQHF.

This rearrangement joins TRBV10-3 to TRBJ1-6; 8 bases are shared with TRBD1. Trimming cost V 6 bases and J 7 bases; bases outside gene matches: 5. CDR3 length: 14 residues. Germline V gives CDR1 ENHRY, CDR2 SYGVKD. The CDR3 nucleotides read TGTGCCATCAGCCAAACAGGGGGGAATTCACCCCTCCACTTT. Residues: CAISQTGGNSPLHF.

The V call is TRBV14, the J call TRBJ1-2; D not certain. V lost 0 bases to trimming and J lost 4 bases, with 9 bases between them. Germline-derived CDR1 and CDR2 are SGHDN and FVKESK. The CDR3 loop spans 14 amino acids. The CDR3 nucleotides are TGTGCCAGCAGCCAAGATCGAGGGCTCTATGGCTACACCTTC. Translation gives CASSQDRGLYGYTF.

Points on this clone: The junction does not match germline at one end; this may be a read error. This chain links TRBV7-7 with TRBJ1-5; 7 bases match TRBD1. CDR3 length: 16 residues. In germline, CDR1 is SSHAT, CDR2 FNYEAQ (reference sequence). The CDR3 sequence: CASRENRGLGNQPQHF. The DNA of the CDR3 is TGTGCTAGCAGGGAAAACAGGGGTTTAGGTAATCAGCCCCAGCATTTT.